The clone carrying this TCR beta chain was seen repeatedly, ten times or more. Time point of the sample: before trial treatment. The sample belongs to a study of low-dose radiotherapy and immunotherapy resistance in tumors. On the study more broadly: Treatment consisted of nivolumab 240 mg every two weeks and ipilimumab 1 mg/kg every six weeks, given intravenously to patients.

This CDR3 contains 15 residues. V gave up 0 bases and J gave up 0 bases, with 7 bases separating them. Germline CDR1 reads LNHNV; CDR2 reads YYDKDF (reference sequence). The TCRs were subjected to amplification over approximately 18 PCR cycles employing a constant-region primer in conjunction with a V-primer adapter. TCRdb used MiXCR to reprocess the reads, holding one entry per CDR3 protein. The sample has about 50,000 distinct CDR3 sequences, 12% seen once. This TCR came from a female donor with ovarian cancer. The material sequenced was PBMCs, taken before treatment. V and J are TRBV15 and TRBJ2-3; D remains ambiguous. The CDR3, as DNA: TGTGCCACCAGCAGAGATCCAACAAGCACAGATACGCAGTATTTT. This encodes CATSRDPTSTDTQYF.